This T cell receptor beta chain is from a study of cytomegalovirus exposure and HLA in healthy donors. Study results and caveats: Some segments of the V type, notably TRBV6-2 and TRBV6-3, were excluded as indistinguishable.

Comment on this clone: The antigen is undetermined.

The CDR3 loop spans 11 amino acids. Between the trimmed V and J ends, which lost 3 bases and 2 bases, there was a span of 2 bases. Germline V lookup: CDR1 SGDLS, CDR2 YYNGEE. The PCR had 60 Vbeta and 13 Jbeta primers. The protocol was immunoSEQ multiplex PCR, while the TCRdb copy is restricted to in-frame clones and leaves out a portion. The table lists 110,000 or so clones, 65% to 85% of them singletons, with approximately 5% in the top ten. The chain couples TRBV9 to TRBJ2-5; D not certain. This receptor was obtained from a woman aged 25 to 45 in good health and CMV-seropositive. Sequenced: PBMCs. Written as DNA, the CDR3 is TGTGCCAGCAGCGCTCAAGAGACCCAGTACTTC. Protein sequence: CASSAQETQYF.